This T cell receptor (beta chain) was observed in a study of early stage breast cancer tumors. Study-wide findings and caveats: Most shared enriched TCRB sequences were commonly generated ones. Chain pairing and CD4, CD8 or FOXP3 expression were not captured.

This CDR3 is built from 14 residues. V was pared by 3 bases and J by 2 bases, with 4 bases of the junction left unmatched. CDR1 is SGHNT, CDR2 YYREEE, per germline (reference sequence). Each sample had two DNA replicates, around 0.53 ug blood or roughly 1.5 ug tissue. The table came from immunoSEQ multiplex PCR; TCRdb's copy has only in-frame clones and leaves some out. Among 28,000 or so clones listed, 60% to 80% were seen once. About this clone itself: Its antigen is unidentified.

V and J are TRBV5-4 and TRBJ1-2; TRBD1 agrees at 7 bases. This clonotype originated in a person in their 40s with breast cancer. The sample was blood. CDR3 nucleotide sequence: TGTGCCAGCAGCTCCGGACAGGACAACTATGGCTACACCTTC. Its protein is CASSSGQDNYGYTF.